These 4 T cell receptor beta chains originate from one sample sequenced in a study of cytomegalovirus exposure and HLA in healthy donors. PCR involved 60 Vbeta and 13 Jbeta primers. The table came from immunoSEQ multiplex PCR; TCRdb's copy has only in-frame clones and leaves some out. The sample shows around 110,000 clones, around 10% of them seen only once. The sequencing input was PBMCs. Every receptor here comes from a young man in good health and CMV-seronegative.

With respect to this clone: Its ends do not fully match the called genes, so a read error is possible. This chain connects TRBV7-6 to TRBJ2-2; D unclear. Per the germline V gene, CDR1 is SGHVS and CDR2 is FNYEAQ. The CDR3 consists of 15 residues. CDR3 nucleotide sequence: TGTGCTAGCAGCGCCAGCAGCGCGAACACCGGGGAGCTGTTTTTT. It encodes CASSASSANTGELFF.

The CDR3 region is CASNNQGSYNEQFF. DNA of the CDR3: TGTGCCAGCAACAATCAGGGGTCCTACAATGAGCAGTTCTTC. This chain connects TRBV5-4 to TRBJ2-1; D is possibly TRBD1 (6 bases). CDR1 is SGHNT and CDR2 is YYREEE in the germline V gene (reference sequence). V was shortened by 6 bases and J by 1 base, with 11 bases between the two germline ends. The CDR3 has 14 residues.

The table lists this clone with a few counts. The V and J genes are TRBV27 and TRBJ2-7; D is ambiguous. Germline lookup yields CDR1 MNHEY and CDR2 SMNVEV (reference sequence). Trimming took off 2 bases at V and 1 base at J, with 6 bases between the two ends. The CDR3 covers 13 residues. The CDR3 protein is CASSLGASYEQYF. The CDR3 bases are TGTGCCAGCAGTTTAGGAGCGTCCTACGAGCAGTACTTC.

This chain links TRBV6-5 with TRBJ2-7; perhaps TRBD1 as D (6 bases). Germline V CDR1 and CDR2: MNHEY, SVGAGI. The CDR3 runs 12 residues. Trimming took off 6 bases at V and 8 bases at J, with 14 bases between the two ends. CDR3 coding DNA: TGTGCCAGCAGACAAGGGGACATAAAGCAGTACTTC. It translates to CASRQGDIKQYF.